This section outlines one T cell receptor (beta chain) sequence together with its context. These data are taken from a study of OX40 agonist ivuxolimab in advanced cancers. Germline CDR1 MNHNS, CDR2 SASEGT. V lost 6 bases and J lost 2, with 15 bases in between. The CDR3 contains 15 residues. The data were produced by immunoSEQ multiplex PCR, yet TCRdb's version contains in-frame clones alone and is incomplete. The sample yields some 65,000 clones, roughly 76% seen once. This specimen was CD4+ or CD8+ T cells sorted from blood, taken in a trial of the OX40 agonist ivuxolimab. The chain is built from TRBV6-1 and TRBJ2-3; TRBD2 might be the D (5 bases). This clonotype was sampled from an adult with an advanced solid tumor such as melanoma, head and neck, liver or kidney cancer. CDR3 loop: CASRQLGWATDTQYF. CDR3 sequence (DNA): TGTGCCAGCAGGCAACTAGGCTGGGCCACAGATACGCAGTATTTT.